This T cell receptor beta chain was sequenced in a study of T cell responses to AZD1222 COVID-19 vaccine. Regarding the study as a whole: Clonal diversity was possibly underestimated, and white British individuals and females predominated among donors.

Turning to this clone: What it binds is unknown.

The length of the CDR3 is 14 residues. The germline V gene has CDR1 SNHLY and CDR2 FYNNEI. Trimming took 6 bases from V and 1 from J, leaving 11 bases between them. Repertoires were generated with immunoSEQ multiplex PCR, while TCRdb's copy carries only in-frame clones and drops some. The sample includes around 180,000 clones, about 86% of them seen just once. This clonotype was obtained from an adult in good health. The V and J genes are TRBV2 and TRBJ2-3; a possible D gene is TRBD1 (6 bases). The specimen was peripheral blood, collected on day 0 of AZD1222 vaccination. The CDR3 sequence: CASRTGQRTDTQYF. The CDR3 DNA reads TGTGCCAGCAGGACGGGACAACGCACAGATACGCAGTATTTT.